These 30 T cell receptor beta chains were all obtained from the same sample, sequenced in a study of beta chain bispecific antibodies for T cell cancers. Findings of the study overall: In these mixed samples, most targeted TRBV reads derived from the leukemia cell line.

Either OKT3 anti-CD3 antibody or CD3/CD28 beads expanded T cells from blood mononuclear cells over roughly three days. MiXCR, applied by TCRdb to the 5' RACE reads, yields one record per CDR3 protein. The sample records tens of thousands of distinct CDR3 sequences, about 2.7% being singletons. What these receptors recognize is not known. Sequenced input: healthy donor T cells cultured with leukemia cells. These receptors were obtained from a human donor in good health. Some clones in this sample may be carry-over from other donors' samples.

A remark on this clonotype: A much larger clone is a single base away; this may be a read error. As the CDR3 is not closed by the conserved phenylalanine or tryptophan, this likely results from a read error. V gene TRBV5-1 combines with J gene TRBJ2-7, with 7 bases identical to TRBD2. J was trimmed by 3 bases and V by 8 bases; bases with no gene match: 8. The CDR3 is made up of 13 amino acids. Germline lookup yields CDR1 SGHRS and CDR2 YFSETQ. The CDR3 DNA follows: TGCGCCAGTCGGGCCGGGACTAACTACGAGCAGTACCTC. Protein sequence: CASRAGTNYEQYL.

This clonotype has ten or more counts. The chain recombines TRBV14 with TRBJ1-5; tentatively, D is TRBD1 (6 bases). Per the germline V gene, CDR1 is SGHDN and CDR2 is FVKESK. The CDR3 runs to 15 residues. Trimming removed 4 bases from V and 7 bases from J, with 17 bases in between. In nucleotides, the CDR3 is TGTGCCAGCAGCCCAGTAGGGGGGTGGGGGCAGCCCCAGCATTTT. As protein: CASSPVGGWGQPQHF.

The chain has TRBV30 and TRBJ1-5; D perhaps matches TRBD1 (5 bases). Trimming stripped 5 bases from V and 0 bases from J, with 11 bases between. The CDR3 consists of 14 residues. In germline, CDR1 is GTSNPN, CDR2 SVGIG (reference sequence). CDR3 loop: CAWDSGISNQPQHF. CDR3 DNA: TGTGCCTGGGACTCAGGGATTAGCAATCAGCCCCAGCATTTT. Filled out from reference TRBV30 and TRBJ1-5, the complete variable domain reads SQTIHQWPATLVQPVGSPLSLECTVEGTSNPNLYWYRQAAGRGLQLLFYSVGIGQISSEVPQNLSASRPQDRQFILSSKKLLLSDSGFYLCAWDSGISNQPQHFGDGTRLSIL.

This clonotype was seen many times. The chain recombines TRBV6-1 with TRBJ2-1; 8 bases line up with TRBD1. CDR1 MNHNS and CDR2 SASEGT come from the germline V gene. This CDR3 region has 15 residues. The V gene end was trimmed by 3 bases and the J gene end by 5 bases; junction bases not matched to a gene: 6. For the CDR3, the DNA is TGTGCCAGCAGTGACCGGGACAGGACCCACAATGAGCAGTTCTTC. Its protein is CASSDRDRTHNEQFF.

The table lists this clonotype with a few counts. The V and J genes are TRBV7-9 and TRBJ2-5; 10 bases match TRBD2. The CDR3 is made up of 18 amino acids. Per germline, CDR1 SEHNR and CDR2 FQNEAQ (reference sequence). V dropped 2 bases and J dropped 2; count of bases not matched to a gene: 11. CDR3 residues: CASSLRVGASGGQETQYF. CDR3 DNA: TGTGCCAGCAGCTTAAGGGTCGGTGCTAGCGGGGGTCAAGAGACCCAGTACTTC. The variable domain in full, completed from reference TRBV7-9 and TRBJ2-5, reads DTGVSQNPRHKITKRGQNVTFRCDPISEHNRLYWYRQTLGQGPEFLTYFQNEAQLEKSRLLSDRFSAERPKGSFSTLEIQRTEQGDSAMYLCASSLRVGASGGQETQYFGPGTRLLVL.

This clonotype was seen ten or more times. This sequence joins TRBV20-1 and TRBJ1-6, with no clear D. V was trimmed by 0 bases and J by 5 bases, leaving 11 bases between them. Per germline, CDR1 DFQATT and CDR2 SNEGSKA (reference sequence). The length of the CDR3 is 15 residues. For the CDR3, the DNA is TGCAGTGCTAGAGATATAAACGGAAATAATTCACCCCTCCACTTT. Amino acid sequence: CSARDINGNNSPLHF.

This clonotype has at least ten counts. The gene calls are TRBV14 and TRBJ1-1; D uncertain. With 5 bases removed from V and 1 base from J, the gap between germline ends came to 11 bases. The CDR3 covers 14 residues. Germline CDR1 is SGHDN and CDR2 is FVKESK. CDR3 sequence reads: CASSSLLPNTEAFF. The DNA for the CDR3 is TGTGCCAGCAGCTCCTTGTTACCGAACACTGAAGCTTTCTTT.

This clonotype was detected ten times or more. V and J are TRBV5-1 and TRBJ2-7; the D call may be TRBD1 or TRBD2 (5 bases each). V lost 2 bases and J 2 bases, leaving 11 bases between the germline ends. The germline CDR1 and CDR2 sequences are SGHRS and YFSETQ. CDR3 length: 14 residues. The CDR3 loop reads CASSLVGATYEQYF. CDR3 DNA sequence: TGCGCCAGCAGCTTAGTCGGGGCGACCTACGAGCAGTACTTC.

This clonotype came up many times. The gene calls are TRBV19 and TRBJ2-7; a possible D gene is TRBD2 (6 bases). Per the germline V gene, CDR1 is LNHDA and CDR2 is SQIVND (reference sequence). The V gene lost 10 bases and the J gene lost 0 bases, with 16 bases spanning the gap. CDR3 length equals 14 residues. The DNA for the CDR3 is TGTGCCACATCCCCGGGACTCAGCTCCTACGAGCAGTACTTC. It translates to CATSPGLSSYEQYF.

This clonotype has a handful of counts. This rearrangement joins TRBV27 to TRBJ2-7; D not certain. The germline gives CDR1 MNHEY, CDR2 SMNVEV (reference sequence). The CDR3 runs to 13 residues. V gave up 0 bases and J gave up 3 bases, with 6 bases separating them. CDR3 DNA sequence: TGTGCCAGCAGTTTATCCCAGGACTACGAGCAGTACTTC. Amino acids: CASSLSQDYEQYF.

This clonotype was counted many times. The chain recombines TRBV27 with TRBJ1-1; tentative D call: TRBD1 (5 bases). The CDR3 has 13 amino acids. The V end lost 10 bases, the J end lost 0 bases, and 12 bases lay between the germline ends. Germline V gene lookup returns CDR1 MNHEY and CDR2 SMNVEV (reference sequence). The CDR3 is CATLDRMNTEAFF. CDR3 nucleotide sequence: TGTGCCACCTTAGACAGAATGAACACTGAAGCTTTCTTT.

This clonotype showed up many times. This chain connects TRBV5-1 to TRBJ2-7; TRBD1 matches at 9 bases. CDR3 length equals 15 residues. Germline CDR1 SGHRS, CDR2 YFSETQ. The trim removed 3 bases at V and 2 bases at J, leaving 6 bases unmatched. The CDR3 DNA follows: TGCGCCAGCAGCTCCTGGACAGGGGCTACCTACGAGCAGTACTTC. This encodes CASSSWTGATYEQYF.

By share, this clonotype counts as medium-sized (0.01 to 0.1%). The chain employs TRBV28 and TRBJ2-1; the D is unclear. The CDR3 is made up of 13 amino acids. Germline CDR1 and CDR2: MDHEN and SYDVKM. Trimming cost V 6 bases and J 7 bases, with 13 bases left between them. The CDR3 reads CASSDPAANEQFF. The CDR3 DNA sequence: TGTGCCAGCAGCGACCCAGCCGCAAATGAGCAGTTCTTC.

This clonotype has at least ten counts. This chain links TRBV9 with TRBJ1-3, with TRBD1 as a possible D gene (6 bases). Germline V lookup: CDR1 SGDLS, CDR2 YYNGEE. The CDR3 sequence is 15 residues long. The V and J ends lost 0 bases and 2 bases respectively, with 9 bases between them. The CDR3 bases are TGTGCCAGCAGCGTAGTTGGGGGGCCTGGAAACACCATATATTTT. Its translation: CASSVVGGPGNTIYF.

This clonotype was found many times. At one end the junction does not follow the germline gene, possibly because of a read error. The CDR3 sequence: CASSLTPYGQIF. Written as DNA, the CDR3 is TGTGCCAGCAGCCTTACACCATACGGCCAAATATTT. This sequence joins TRBV7-6 and TRBJ2-3; D unclear. Germline V lookup: CDR1 SGHVS, CDR2 FNYEAQ. The CDR3 spans 12 residues.

This clonotype showed up many times. The chain has TRBV6-5 and TRBJ1-2; D is uncertain. Deletions cut 1 base from V and 8 bases from J, with 17 bases between. The CDR3 is 15 residues long. Germline assignment: CDR1 MNHEY and CDR2 SVGAGI. This CDR3 is CASSYLYSARWGYTF. DNA for the CDR3: TGTGCCAGCAGTTACTTGTACAGCGCCCGGTGGGGCTACACCTTC.

In DNA form, the CDR3 reads TGTGCCAGCAGCTTTCTCCGACCCGAGCAGTACTTC. It encodes CASSFLRPEQYF. The rearrangement uses TRBV7-8 and TRBJ2-7; D is unresolved. This CDR3 region has 12 residues. Trimming took off 3 bases at V and 6 bases at J, with 9 bases between the two ends. Germline V CDR1 and CDR2: SGHVS, FQNEAQ.

This clonotype was observed at least ten times. CDR3 sequence reads: CAISESSGARTGELFF. CDR3 DNA: TGTGCCATCAGTGAGTCGAGTGGGGCGCGAACCGGGGAGCTGTTTTTT. The chain carries TRBV10-3 and TRBJ2-2; possible D gene TRBD1, 5 bases. The CDR3 is 16 amino acids. Per germline, CDR1 ENHRY and CDR2 SYGVKD. V lost 0 bases, J lost 5 bases, and 13 bases lay in between.

This clonotype was observed many times. The rearrangement links TRBV5-1 to TRBJ2-7; 9 nucleotides agree with TRBD1. The CDR3 contains 17 residues. Trimming cost V 2 bases and J 3 bases; bases outside gene matches: 12. CDR1 is SGHRS, CDR2 YFSETQ, per germline. DNA for the CDR3: TGCGCCAGCAGCTTTTATCCGGGACAGGGATTCAACTACGAGCAGTACTTC. Translated, it gives CASSFYPGQGFNYEQYF.

Here the CDR3 reads CASSIFKGGGYGYTF. The DNA of the CDR3 is TGTGCCAGTAGCATCTTCAAGGGCGGTGGCTATGGCTACACCTTC. V and J are TRBV19 and TRBJ1-2, with unresolved D. The CDR3 has 15 amino acids. CDR1 LNHDA and CDR2 SQIVND come from the germline V gene (reference sequence). V was clipped by 6 bases and J by 4 bases, with 18 bases between them.

This clonotype was found many times. The chain combines TRBV2 with TRBJ2-1, with D possibly matching TRBD2 (6 bases). The CDR3 spans 13 residues. CDR1 and CDR2 (germline): SNHLY, FYNNEI. V shed 7 bases and J shed 2 bases, with 9 bases lying between them. CDR3 loop: CASMPSAYNEQFF. The CDR3 region has the DNA TGTGCCAGCATGCCTAGCGCCTACAATGAGCAGTTCTTC.

This clonotype has a count of ten or more. V and J are TRBV11-2 and TRBJ2-5; D is perhaps TRBD1 (6 bases). V gave up 4 bases and J gave up 0 bases, with 24 bases separating them. Germline V gene lookup returns CDR1 SGHAT and CDR2 FQNNGV. The CDR3 extends over 19 amino acids. The CDR3 DNA sequence: TGTGCCAGCAGCTCATCCCAAGCCCTTGGGGGCCAGTACCAAGAGACCCAGTACTTC. Protein sequence: CASSSSQALGGQYQETQYF.

This clonotype was recorded at least ten times. J is TRBJ1-2 and V is TRBV20-1; 10 positions match TRBD1. Germline V gene lookup returns CDR1 DFQATT and CDR2 SNEGSKA (reference sequence). This CDR3 is 13 amino acids long. The junction had 7 bases not matched to a gene; V was cut back by 4 bases and J by 8 bases. CDR3 coding DNA: TGCAGTGCTATGACAGGGGGCGCGGGGGGCTACACCTTC. It specifies CSAMTGGAGGYTF.

This clonotype occurred many times. The rearrangement joins TRBV7-6 to TRBJ2-1; weak D call: TRBD2 (6 bases). V lost 6 bases, J lost 7 bases, and 13 bases lay in between. The CDR3 consists of 13 residues. CDR1 and CDR2 from the germline V gene are SGHVS and FNYEAQ. The chain's CDR3 is CASSARRENEQFF. The CDR3 region has the DNA TGTGCCAGCAGTGCCAGGAGGGAGAATGAGCAGTTCTTC.

This clonotype was observed many times. The chain is built from TRBV6-1 and TRBJ1-4, with 8 bases lining up with TRBD1. V was clipped by 6 bases and J by 7 bases; unmatched bases: 7. The length of the CDR3 is 14 residues. Germline lookup yields CDR1 MNHNS and CDR2 SASEGT. The CDR3 protein is CASRGQGGGEKLFF. DNA for the CDR3: TGTGCCAGCAGAGGACAGGGAGGAGGTGAAAAACTGTTTTTT.

This clonotype was counted many times. The chain carries TRBV2 and TRBJ1-1; the match to TRBD1 covers 10 bases. There are 13 residues in the CDR3. Germline trimming cut 7 bases from V and 6 bases from J; bases unmatched to any gene: 5. Germline V gene data show CDR1 as SNHLY and CDR2 as FYNNEI. In nucleotides, the CDR3 is TGTGCCAGCATGGACAGGGGGGGTTCTGAAGCTTTCTTT. Its translation: CASMDRGGSEAFF.

This clonotype was counted at least ten times. This chain links TRBV20-1 with TRBJ2-5, with D maybe TRBD2 (6 bases). V was cut by 3 bases and J by 5 bases, with 22 bases left in between. CDR3 length equals 16 residues. Germline V gene sequence: CDR1 DFQATT, CDR2 SNEGSKA (reference sequence). In DNA, the CDR3 is TGCAGTGCTAGGTCCAGCGGGCTACCCCTTCGGGAGACCCAGTACTTC. It translates to CSARSSGLPLRETQYF.

This clonotype was recorded many times. V and J are TRBV7-6 and TRBJ2-6; 8 positions agree with TRBD1. After removal of 0 bases from V and 1 base from J, the junction contained 2 bases not matched to a gene. The length of the CDR3 is 17 residues. CDR1 is SGHVS, CDR2 FNYEAQ, per germline. The CDR3 DNA reads TGTGCCAGCAGCTTAGCGAGGACAGGGTCTGGGGCCAACGTCCTGACTTTC. Protein: CASSLARTGSGANVLTF.

At least ten counts were recorded for this clonotype. The V call is TRBV10-3, the J call TRBJ2-3, with a weak D call TRBD1 (5 bases). Germline CDR1 ENHRY, CDR2 SYGVKD. The CDR3 runs 16 residues. Trimming took off 2 bases at V and 0 bases at J, with 12 bases between the two ends. The CDR3 DNA is TGTGCCATCAGTGAGAGGGGCACTTATAGCACAGATACGCAGTATTTT. It specifies CAISERGTYSTDTQYF.

This clonotype came up many times. V is TRBV5-1 and J is TRBJ2-1; TRBD2 matches at 13 bases. CDR1 and CDR2 from the germline V gene are SGHRS and YFSETQ. The CDR3 length is 14 residues. V dropped 4 bases and J dropped 12; count of bases not matched to a gene: 7. In nucleotides, the CDR3 is TGCGCCAGCAGCCTTCGGACTAGCGGGGGTCGGCAGTTCTTC. It is translated as CASSLRTSGGRQFF.